A selection of T cell receptor beta chains follows, all from one sample in a study of glioma-infiltrating T cells after dendritic cell vaccination. The method was immunoSEQ multiplex PCR; TCRdb's version includes in-frame clones alone and lacks a portion of them. The sample comprises under 130,000 clones, around 89% of which are singletons, and over 2.5% rests with the top ten. The material was blood, obtained after dendritic cell vaccination. The receptors here all came from a human donor with glioblastoma. Both conserved end residues are part of each CDR3. The D gene is left open where the match is weak. Not all rows give a size; the values are once, few, many and, for expanded clones, a class.

>TRBJ2-3|NA|TRBV6-1|TRBD1
TGTGCCAGCAGCCTCCGGGACAGAGGCACAGATACGCAGTATTTT
CASSLRDRGTDTQYF
>TRBJ2-7|NA|TRBV7-9|TRBD2
TGTGCCAGCAGCTCTCCGAGGCAAGCGGGGAACTCCTACGAGCAGTACTTC
CASSSPRQAGNSYEQYF
>TRBJ2-7|once|TRBV6-1|TRBD1
TGTGCCAGCAACACAAGGACAGGTCCCGGGGAGCAGTACTTC
CASNTRTGPGEQYF
>TRBJ1-2|NA|TRBV6-1|TRBD1
TGTGCCAGCAGTGAAACGCAGGGGGCAGACTATGGCTACACCTTC
CASSETQGADYGYTF
>TRBJ1-3|NA|TRBV2|TRBD1
TGTGCCAGCACCCGGACAGGGGGGATGAACACCATATATTTT
CASTRTGGMNTIYF
>TRBJ1-6|NA|TRBV12-5|TRBD1
TGTGCTAGTGGTTTGGGACAGGGAGTCTCACCCCTCCACTTT
CASGLGQGVSPLHF
>TRBJ2-1|NA|TRBV29-1|TRBD2
TGCAGCGTTTCTAAGGGGACTAGCGGGTACAATGAGCAGTTCTTC
CSVSKGTSGYNEQFF
>TRBJ1-3|NA|TRBV30|TRBD1
TGTGCCTGGGACAGGGGGCCAGGAAACACCATATATTTT
CAWDRGPGNTIYF
>TRBJ1-1|NA|TRBV7-2|NA
TGTGCCAGCAGCTTAGTGGCAGGGGTAGACACTGAAGCTTTCTTT
CASSLVAGVDTEAFF
>TRBJ2-3|NA|TRBV10-3|TRBD2
TGTGCCATCAGTGAGTCTGGACTAGCGGGGGCCACAGATACGCAGTATTTT
CAISESGLAGATDTQYF
>TRBJ2-3|NA|TRBV9|NA
TGTGCCAGCAGCCCTCGACCGACTAGCACAGATACGCAGTATTTT
CASSPRPTSTDTQYF
>TRBJ2-3|NA|TRBV23-1|NA
TGCGCCAGCAGTCAATCGGCAGCGGGCACAGATACGCAGTATTTT
CASSQSAAGTDTQYF
>TRBJ2-7|NA|TRBV6-6|NA
TGTGCCAGCAGTCCGGGACAATCGCTTTACGAGCAGTACTTC
CASSPGQSLYEQYF
>TRBJ2-1|NA|TRBV6-6|TRBD1
TGTGCCAGCAGTCCCCGACAGGGAATCACTGAGCAGTTCTTC
CASSPRQGITEQFF
>TRBJ2-6|NA|TRBV5-4|NA
TGTGCCAGCAGCCTCTGGACAGTCTCTGGGGCCAACGTCCTGACTTTC
CASSLWTVSGANVLTF
>TRBJ1-2|few|TRBV30|NA
TGTGCCTGGAGTGCAGGGGCGGATTCCTATGGCTACACCTTC
CAWSAGADSYGYTF
>TRBJ1-2|NA|TRBV6-5|TRBD1
TGTGCCAGCAGTTACGGACAGGGATTGAATGGCTACACCTTC
CASSYGQGLNGYTF
>TRBJ2-1|large|TRBV2|TRBD2
TGTGCCAGCAGACAGACTAGCGGGGGGTCTCAGCAGTTCTTC
CASRQTSGGSQQFF
>TRBJ2-5|NA|TRBV4-1|NA
TGCGCCAGCAGCCAAGGACCTAGAGAGACCCAGTACTTC
CASSQGPRETQYF
>TRBJ2-4|NA|TRBV10-1|TRBD2
TGCGCCAGCAGTGAGTCGGGGGGGTCGGCCAAAAACATTCAGTACTTC
CASSESGGSAKNIQYF
>TRBJ2-3|once|TRBV4-1|TRBD1
TGCGCCAGCAGCCGTGGACAGGCCACGCAGTATTTT
CASSRGQATQYF
>TRBJ1-1|NA|TRBV5-1|NA
TGCGCCAGCAGCGGGAGGGGGGCGGCGGGCACTGAAGCTTTCTTT
CASSGRGAAGTEAFF
>TRBJ2-7|NA|TRBV18|TRBD2
TGTGCCAGCTCACCTGGGACTAGCGGGAGGGCCGTCTACGAGCAGTACTTC
CASSPGTSGRAVYEQYF
>TRBJ1-2|NA|TRBV6-5|NA
TGTGCCAGCAGTTCCCCGCGGGGGGCTGATGGCTACACCTTC
CASSSPRGADGYTF
>TRBJ1-2|NA|TRBV27|NA
TGTGCCAGTTCCCGAGAGGGTAGGTTAGGTTACTATGGCTACACCTTC
CASSREGRLGYYGYTF
>TRBJ2-3|NA|TRBV19|TRBD2
TGTGCCAGTAGATCGGCTAGCGGGGGGACAGATACGCAGTATTTT
CASRSASGGTDTQYF
>TRBJ1-2|NA|TRBV5-1|NA
TGCGCCAGCAGCTTGCAGGGTAACTATGGCTACACCTTC
CASSLQGNYGYTF
>TRBJ2-2|medium-sized|TRBV6-1|TRBD1
TGTGCCAGCAGCACCGGGACAGATACCGGGGAGCTGTTTTTT
CASSTGTDTGELFF
>TRBJ1-3|few|TRBV7-9|TRBD1
TGTGCCAGCAGCCTAGACAGGGTCTCTGGAAACACCATATATTTT
CASSLDRVSGNTIYF
>TRBJ2-7|once|TRBV18|NA
TGTGCCAGCTCCTACGGGAGATCCTACGAGCAGTACTTC
CASSYGRSYEQYF
>TRBJ2-7|NA|TRBV7-2|TRBD2
TGTGCCAGCAGACTTAGCGGGGGGGCCCACGAGCAGTACTTC
CASRLSGGAHEQYF
>TRBJ2-7|NA|TRBV30|TRBD1
TGTGCCTGGAGGGCCGGGACAGGTGCCTACGAGCAGTACTTC
CAWRAGTGAYEQYF
>TRBJ1-1|NA|TRBV13|NA
TGTGCCAGCAGCATCAGGGGTTTGAACACTGAAGCTTTCTTT
CASSIRGLNTEAFF
>TRBJ1-1|NA|TRBV18|TRBD1
TGTGCCAGCTCACCGGGACAGTACACTGAAGCTTTCTTT
CASSPGQYTEAFF
>TRBJ1-1|NA|TRBV28|TRBD1
TGTGCCAGCAGTTTAGGAAGGACAGGGCGAACTGAAGCTTTCTTT
CASSLGRTGRTEAFF
>TRBJ1-1|once|TRBV19|NA
TGTGCCAGTAGCATGGTGGACACTAACACTGAAGCTTTCTTT
CASSMVDTNTEAFF
>TRBJ1-2|NA|TRBV7-9|TRBD1
TGTGCCAGCAGCTCTTGGGCAGGGGGCGCGACTAACTATGGCTACACCTTC
CASSSWAGGATNYGYTF
>TRBJ1-5|NA|TRBV4-1|TRBD1
TGCGCCAGCAGCCAAGTGACAGGGGACGATCAGCCCCAGCATTTT
CASSQVTGDDQPQHF
>TRBJ1-1|once|TRBV29-1|TRBD1
TGCAGCGTGACGGGACAGATGGGGAACACTGAAGCTTTCTTT
CSVTGQMGNTEAFF
>TRBJ2-5|NA|TRBV5-1|TRBD1
TGCGCCAGCACCGGGACAGGGCTTGGGGAGACCCAGTACTTC
CASTGTGLGETQYF
>TRBJ1-2|NA|TRBV29-1|TRBD1
TGCAGCGTTGAGTTGGGGGGACAGCCCTATGGCTACACCTTC
CSVELGGQPYGYTF
>TRBJ1-1|once|TRBV5-6|NA
TGTGCCAGCCGAAAGCGGGGCGCAGATGAAGCTTTCTTT
CASRKRGADEAFF
>TRBJ2-5|NA|TRBV5-6|NA
TGTGCCAGCAGCCGGACTCCCGGTGAGACCCAGTACTTC
CASSRTPGETQYF
>TRBJ1-1|NA|TRBV7-3|NA
TGTGCCAGCAGCTTAAGAGGGTCCGGGCTCGGGCCAGCTTTCTTT
CASSLRGSGLGPAFF
>TRBJ2-7|NA|TRBV9|TRBD2
TGTGCCAGCAGCGCCTCTAGCGGGAGGGAACACGAGCAGTACTTC
CASSASSGREHEQYF
>TRBJ2-3|NA|TRBV11-3|NA
TGTGCCAGCAGCACAGACAGCCCCCTTAGCACAGATACGCAGTATTTT
CASSTDSPLSTDTQYF
>TRBJ2-3|NA|TRBV6-6|NA
TGTGCCAGCAGTTACTCGATGGAGGATACGCAGTATTTT
CASSYSMEDTQYF
>TRBJ2-3|NA|TRBV10-3|TRBD1
TGTGCCATCAGGGGGGGTGGACAGGGGGTTTCGACAGATACGCAGTATTTT
CAIRGGGQGVSTDTQYF
>TRBJ2-7|NA|TRBV6-1|NA
TGTGCCAGCAGTGAACGAGAGTCGGGCGAGCAGTACTTC
CASSERESGEQYF
>TRBJ2-1|once|TRBV10-1|TRBD1
TGCGCCAGCAGTCGTATACCGGGACAGGGTTACAATGAGCAGTTCTTC
CASSRIPGQGYNEQFF